The 9 T cell receptor beta chains below all came from one sample that was sequenced in a study of blood T cell repertoires in COVID-19. Assay used: immunoSEQ multiplex PCR; TCRdb lists only in-frame clones, some missing. The table includes about 46,000 clones, around 90% detected once. Sequencing was carried out using peripheral blood. The receptors stem from a human donor with active COVID-19. The donor label of this sample is uncertain.

The chain is built from TRBV11-3 and TRBJ2-7; perhaps TRBD2 as D (5 bases). Between the trimmed V and J ends, which lost 2 bases and 4 bases, there was a span of 9 bases. The V gene's germline CDR1 is SGHNT and CDR2 YENEEA. The CDR3 runs 13 residues. The CDR3 reads CASSLHPGYEQYF. CDR3 DNA sequence: TGTGCCAGCAGCTTACATCCGGGGTACGAGCAGTACTTC.

The table lists this clone with a few counts. The chain recombines TRBV4-2 with TRBJ2-3, with 7 bases identical to TRBD2. Germline values: CDR1 LGHNA, CDR2 YNFKEQ. With V trimmed by 1 base and J by 5 bases, 9 bases remained unmatched. This CDR3 contains 16 residues. CDR3 amino acids: CASSQGPGRAGDTQYF. The CDR3 DNA is TGTGCCAGCAGCCAAGGGCCGGGGAGGGCCGGAGATACGCAGTATTTT.

This clone has only a few counts. The chain carries TRBV7-9 and TRBJ2-7, with D possibly TRBD2 on 6 matching bases. V was shortened by 3 bases and J by 6 bases, with 9 bases between the two germline ends. The CDR3 spans 12 residues. CDR1 is SEHNR, CDR2 FQNEAQ, per germline (reference sequence). The chain's CDR3 is CASSFGRGEQYF. Written as DNA, the CDR3 is TGTGCCAGCAGCTTCGGGAGAGGCGAGCAGTACTTC.

This clone is a singleton in its sample. The chain combines TRBV7-2 with TRBJ2-1; 9 nucleotides agree with TRBD2. The V gene's germline CDR1 is SGHTA and CDR2 FQGNSA. The CDR3 loop spans 16 amino acids. The V and J ends lost 5 bases and 3 bases, in that order; junction bases with no gene match: 8. The chain's CDR3 is CASSRSGGHRYNEQFF. CDR3 nucleotides: TGTGCCAGCAGCCGTAGCGGGGGCCACCGCTACAATGAGCAGTTCTTC.

The J gene is TRBJ1-5, the V gene TRBV29-1; possible D gene TRBD1, 5 bases. V lost 6 bases, J lost 0 bases, and 15 bases lay in between. Germline lookup yields CDR1 SQVTM and CDR2 ANQGSEA. The CDR3 length is 15 residues. CDR3 DNA: TGCAGCGTCCTGGACAAAATGGGTAGCAATCAGCCCCAGCATTTT. Translation gives CSVLDKMGSNQPQHF.

The chain couples TRBV13 to TRBJ1-5, with 7 bases matching TRBD1. Germline V CDR1 and CDR2: PRHDT, FYEKMQ (reference sequence). The trim removed 6 bases at V and 2 bases at J, leaving 4 bases unmatched. The CDR3 contains 14 residues. The CDR3 here is CASSQTGGNQPQHF. CDR3 DNA: TGTGCCAGCAGTCAAACAGGGGGCAATCAGCCCCAGCATTTT.

This chain uses TRBV5-4 with TRBJ2-3; TRBD2 matches at 7 bases. V dropped 4 bases and J dropped 5; count of bases not matched to a gene: 19. There are 18 residues in the CDR3. The V gene's germline CDR1 is SGHNT and CDR2 YYREEE (reference sequence). CDR3 sequence (DNA): TGTGCCAGCAGCCCTTTCCTCAGGGCGGGGGAAAGAGAAGATACGCAGTATTTT. This translates into CASSPFLRAGEREDTQYF.

The rearrangement links TRBV28 to TRBJ1-4, with 7 bases aligning to TRBD1. In germline, CDR1 is MDHEN, CDR2 SYDVKM. The V and J ends lost 5 bases and 0 bases, in that order; junction bases with no gene match: 21. The CDR3 covers 21 residues. The CDR3 sequence: CASSPPHPGQSRTATNEKLFF. The CDR3 DNA reads TGTGCCAGCAGTCCTCCCCACCCGGGACAGTCTAGGACGGCAACTAATGAAAAACTGTTTTTT. The full variable domain, rest sourced from reference TRBV28 and TRBJ1-4, is DVKVTQSSRYLVKRTGEKVFLECVQDMDHENMFWYRQDPGLGLRLIYFSYDVKMKEKGDIPEGYSVSREKKERFSLILESASTNQTSMYLCASSPPHPGQSRTATNEKLFFGSGTQLSVL.

This chain links TRBV5-5 with TRBJ2-7; D may be TRBD2 (6 bases). V was trimmed by 1 base and J by 2 bases, leaving 19 bases between them. CDR1 is SGHKS, CDR2 YYEKEE, per germline (reference sequence). CDR3 length equals 17 residues. CDR3 sequence reads: CASSLLASRGWAYEQYF. CDR3 nucleotides: TGTGCCAGCAGCTTGCTAGCGTCAAGGGGATGGGCCTACGAGCAGTACTTC.